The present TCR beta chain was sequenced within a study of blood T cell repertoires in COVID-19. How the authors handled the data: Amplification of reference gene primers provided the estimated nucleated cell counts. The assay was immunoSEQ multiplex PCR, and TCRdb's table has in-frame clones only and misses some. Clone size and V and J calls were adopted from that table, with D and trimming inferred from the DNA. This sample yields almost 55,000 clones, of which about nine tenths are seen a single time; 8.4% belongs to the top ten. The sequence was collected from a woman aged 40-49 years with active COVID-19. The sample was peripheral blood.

The CDR3 loop is CASSPRTDGINTIYF. The CDR3 bases are TGTGCCAGCTCACCTCGGACAGACGGAATAAACACCATATATTTT. The V gene is TRBV18, the J gene TRBJ1-3; D might be TRBD1 (6 bases). The ends were cut back, 3 bases at V and 6 bases at J, with 15 bases in the middle. Germline lookup yields CDR1 KGHSH and CDR2 LQKENI. The CDR3 has 15 amino acids.